The 25 T cell receptor beta chains in this list originate from one sample, sequenced in a study of regulatory T cells in long-lasting Graves disease. Sequencing libraries for TCR beta were prepared with iRepertoire HTBI primers and Arm-PCR of CDR3 regions. TCRdb passed the multiplex PCR reads through MiXCR, listing each CDR3 protein once. The data hold roughly 400,000 distinct CDR3 sequences, with 21% observed a single time. Time point denoted: persistent/refractory GD, antithyroid drugs over 5 years with positive TRAb. The authors made the TCR library using RNA they extracted from PBMCs. The sequenced sample was peripheral blood mononuclear cells (PBMCs), obtained when the disease was refractory, from a patient treated with antithyroid drugs. The receptors were sampled from a female donor with Graves disease.

This chain links TRBV19 with TRBJ1-1; no reliable D call. This CDR3 has 16 residues. V was trimmed by 1 base and J by 1 base, leaving 13 bases between them. Germline V gives CDR1 LNHDA, CDR2 SQIVND (reference sequence). The CDR3 reads CASSIGSGIPNTEAFF. Here the CDR3 DNA reads TGTGCCAGTAGTATAGGTTCGGGGATTCCGAACACTGAAGCTTTCTTT.

This clonotype was detected only a few times. The V call is TRBV27, the J call TRBJ2-7; D unresolved. Trimming shortened V by 4 bases and J by 0 bases, and 13 bases separated the two germline ends. Germline V gene data show CDR1 as MNHEY and CDR2 as SMNVEV (reference sequence). There are 15 residues in the CDR3. DNA for the CDR3: TGTGCCAGCAGTTCCTACCGCAGAAGCTCCTACGAGCAGTACTTC. This gives the protein CASSSYRRSSYEQYF.

This chain uses TRBV5-1 with TRBJ2-7; 7 nucleotides agree with TRBD1. Trimming cost V 0 bases and J 3 bases; bases outside gene matches: 3. CDR3 length: 14 amino acids. The V gene's germline CDR1 is SGHRS and CDR2 YFSETQ. The chain's CDR3 is CASSLAGQNYEQYF. The CDR3 DNA is TGCGCCAGCAGCTTGGCGGGACAGAACTACGAGCAGTACTTC.

J is TRBJ2-1 and V is TRBV2; 11 bases line up with TRBD2. V shed 2 bases, J shed 7 bases, and the junction held 4 bases outside the gene matches. This CDR3 has 15 amino acids. In germline, CDR1 is SNHLY, CDR2 FYNNEI. CDR3 sequence (DNA): TGTGCCAGCAGTGAATGGACTAGCGGGTTAAATGAGCAGTTCTTC. It codes for CASSEWTSGLNEQFF. The complete variable domain, with remaining parts taken from reference TRBV2 and TRBJ2-1, reads EPEVTQTPSHQVTQMGQEVILRCVPISNHLYFYWYRQILGQKVEFLVSFYNNEISEKSEIFDDQFSVERPDGSNFTLKIRSTKLEDSAMYFCASSEWTSGLNEQFFGPGTRLTVL.

The chain uses TRBV11-2 and TRBJ2-7; 7 bases line up with TRBD2. This CDR3 has 16 residues. V was clipped by 5 bases and J by 7 bases; unmatched bases: 17. Germline lookup yields CDR1 SGHAT and CDR2 FQNNGV. The CDR3 DNA reads TGTGCCAGCAGCCTCCGCTCCGGGGGGTCGATGATGGAGCAGTACTTC. This codes for CASSLRSGGSMMEQYF.

There are a few counts of this clonotype. The chain carries TRBV29-1 and TRBJ2-7; the D gene is possibly TRBD2 (6 bases). The CDR3 runs 14 residues. Germline CDR1 and CDR2: SQVTM and ANQGSEA. V shed 6 bases and J shed 0 bases, with 15 bases lying between them. The CDR3 loop reads CSVMQQGGSYEQYF. The CDR3, as DNA: TGCAGCGTAATGCAGCAGGGAGGCTCCTACGAGCAGTACTTC.

At least ten counts were recorded for this clonotype. The J gene is TRBJ2-7, the V gene TRBV28; 9 bases agree with TRBD1. Per germline, CDR1 MDHEN and CDR2 SYDVKM. There are 15 residues in the CDR3. Germline trimming cut 6 bases from V and 3 bases from J; bases unmatched to any gene: 9. The CDR3 spells CASSFRDRAIYEQYF. The CDR3 DNA follows: TGTGCCAGCAGCTTCCGGGACAGGGCGATCTACGAGCAGTACTTC.

Only one count was recorded for this clonotype. The junction differs from germline at one of its ends, possibly a read error. V usage is TRBV18 and J usage is TRBJ1-1, with D tentatively TRBD1 (5 bases). The V gene's germline CDR1 is KGHSH and CDR2 LQKENI. The CDR3 runs to 14 residues. DNA of the CDR3: TGTGCCAACTCACTAAGACAGTTGAACACTGAAGCTTTCTTT. It is translated as CANSLRQLNTEAFF.

This clonotype was seen ten or more times. The V call is TRBV24-1, the J call TRBJ2-2; possibly TRBD2 for D (6 bases). CDR3 length: 14 amino acids. In germline, CDR1 is KGHDR, CDR2 SFDVKD. V lost 7 bases to trimming and J lost 6 bases, with 14 bases between them. The CDR3, as DNA: TGTGCCACCAGGGAGGGATCGGTTTCCGGGGAGCTGTTTTTT. This sequence encodes CATREGSVSGELFF.

This clonotype was seen many times. This chain connects TRBV28 to TRBJ1-2; D is ambiguous. The germline gives CDR1 MDHEN, CDR2 SYDVKM. The V and J ends lost 7 bases and 1 base respectively, with 19 bases between them. This CDR3 has 16 amino acids. The CDR3 region has the DNA TGTGCCAGCACTCCCCTCCTGGGCTCAGATAACTATGGCTACACCTTC. Translated, it gives CASTPLLGSDNYGYTF.

This clonotype was seen at least ten times. This rearrangement joins TRBV11-2 to TRBJ2-2; TRBD1 matches 8 bases. The CDR3 spans 15 residues. Germline V CDR1 and CDR2: SGHAT, FQNNGV. J was trimmed by 3 bases and V by 4 bases; bases with no gene match: 4. This CDR3 reads CASSSWTGYTGELFF. The CDR3 DNA reads TGTGCCAGCAGCTCGTGGACAGGGTACACCGGGGAGCTGTTTTTT.

The sample holds many counts of this clonotype. The V and J genes are TRBV7-9 and TRBJ2-5; TRBD1 agrees at 8 bases. CDR3 length: 14 residues. Germline lookup yields CDR1 SEHNR and CDR2 FQNEAQ (reference sequence). The ends lost 3 bases at V and 5 bases at J; junction bases unmatched: 5. CDR3 coding DNA: TGTGCCAGCAGCTTCGACAGGACAGGGGAGACCCAGTACTTC. Protein: CASSFDRTGETQYF.

Concerning this clonotype: Given a much more abundant clone one base away, this may be a read error. The rearrangement links TRBV28 to TRBJ2-2; D might be TRBD1 (5 bases). The CDR3 consists of 13 residues. The germline V and J ends were trimmed by 8 bases and 1 base, with 8 bases remaining between them. In germline, CDR1 is MDHEN, CDR2 SYDVKM. CDR3 sequence reads: CASWGKNTGELFF. The CDR3 DNA follows: TGTGCCAGCTGGGGCAAGAACACCGGGGAGCTGTTTTTT. The full variable domain, with the rest looked up from reference TRBV28 and TRBJ2-2, is DVKVTQSSRYLVKRTGEKVFLECVQDMDHENMFWYRQDPGLGLRLIYFSYDVKMKEKGDIPEGYSVSREKKERFSLILESASTNQTSMYLCASWGKNTGELFFGEGSRLTVL.

The chain recombines TRBV16 with TRBJ1-1; D unresolved. Germline CDR1 and CDR2: KGHSY and FQNENV. V was cut by 4 bases and J by 4 bases, with 13 bases left in between. CDR3 length: 14 amino acids. CDR3 loop: CASSRSRDGTEAFF. The CDR3 coding sequence is TGTGCCAGCAGCCGATCCCGAGACGGCACTGAAGCTTTCTTT.

This clonotype was counted ten times or more. V gene TRBV28 combines with J gene TRBJ1-4, with 11 positions matching TRBD1. Trimming at V came to 4 bases and at J to 6 bases, leaving 4 bases not matched to a gene. Per germline, CDR1 MDHEN and CDR2 SYDVKM. The length of the CDR3 is 15 residues. The DNA for the CDR3 is TGTGCCAGCAGTTCTCCGGGACAGGGGGATGAAAAACTGTTTTTT. Its translation: CASSSPGQGDEKLFF.

In its sample, this clonotype was seen many times. This chain links TRBV2 with TRBJ2-2, with 9 bases that match TRBD1. This CDR3 is built from 13 residues. Germline CDR1 and CDR2: SNHLY and FYNNEI. V lost 8 bases to trimming and J lost 5 bases; unmatched junction nucleotides: 3. The CDR3 is CASRDRETGELFF. The DNA of the CDR3 is TGTGCCAGCCGGGACAGGGAGACCGGGGAGCTGTTTTTT.

The sample holds a few counts of this clonotype. The chain combines TRBV27 with TRBJ2-7; TRBD1 matches at 9 bases. Trimming took 6 bases from V and 0 from J; bases not matched to a gene: 6. The CDR3 covers 15 residues. Germline V gives CDR1 MNHEY, CDR2 SMNVEV (reference sequence). The CDR3 reads CASRIMTGGSYEQYF. CDR3 sequence (DNA): TGTGCCAGCAGGATAATGACAGGGGGCTCCTACGAGCAGTACTTC.

The V gene is TRBV2, the J gene TRBJ2-1; no firm D call. This CDR3 is 14 amino acids long. V dropped 8 bases and J dropped 2 bases, with 13 bases sitting between them. Germline V gene sequence: CDR1 SNHLY, CDR2 FYNNEI. This CDR3 reads CASLQTTAYNEQFF. Written as DNA, the CDR3 is TGTGCCAGCCTACAGACAACAGCCTACAATGAGCAGTTCTTC.

This clonotype has ten or more counts. This chain connects TRBV11-2 to TRBJ2-7, with D perhaps assigned TRBD1 or TRBD2 (7 bases each). V was clipped by 5 bases and J by 7 bases, with 21 bases between them. The germline gives CDR1 SGHAT, CDR2 FQNNGV. The CDR3 consists of 15 residues. CDR3 nucleotide sequence: TGTGCCAGCAGCAACAGGGGTGCGGGAGTGGGTGAGCAGTACTTC. This gives the protein CASSNRGAGVGEQYF.

This clonotype showed up many times. This chain uses TRBV20-1 with TRBJ2-7; 9 nucleotides align to TRBD2. Germline lookup yields CDR1 DFQATT and CDR2 SNEGSKA (reference sequence). The length of the CDR3 is 14 residues. V lost 0 bases and J lost 5; bases outside the gene matches: 5. The CDR3 DNA is TGCAGTGCTAGAGAAAGCGGGAGGACCGACGAGCAGTACTTC. It specifies CSARESGRTDEQYF.

This clonotype has at least ten counts. The chain has TRBV19 and TRBJ1-5; D is undetermined. The V gene lost 8 bases and the J gene lost 3 bases, with 14 bases spanning the gap. CDR3 size: 14 residues. Germline assignment: CDR1 LNHDA and CDR2 SQIVND (reference sequence). The CDR3 sequence: CASRVGDTNQPQHF. Written as DNA, the CDR3 is TGTGCCAGTCGGGTTGGTGACACCAATCAGCCCCAGCATTTT.

This clonotype was seen repeatedly, ten times or more. The CDR3 DNA is TGTGCCAGCAGCCAAGGACTGGGACAGCTATGGCGTTACACCTTC. Protein: CASSQGLGQLWRYTF. This rearrangement joins TRBV3-1 to TRBJ1-2, with TRBD1 matching over 7 bases. V was pared by 1 base and J by 11 bases, with 13 bases of the junction left unmatched. Germline-derived CDR1 and CDR2 are LGHDT and YNNKEL (reference sequence). The CDR3 runs 15 residues.

This clonotype came up once. The V gene is TRBV3-1, the J gene TRBJ2-3; TRBD2 agrees at 8 bases. The CDR3 runs to 16 residues. Germline loops: CDR1 LGHDT, CDR2 YNNKEL (reference sequence). V trimming: 5 bases; J trimming: 7 bases; junction bases outside the gene matches: 14. The CDR3 bases are TGTGCCAGCAGCGCGGCTCGGGAGGGCCCCGGGTATACGCAGTATTTT. Residues: CASSAAREGPGYTQYF.

This clonotype has only a few counts. The chain uses TRBV2 and TRBJ2-1; unclear D gene. The germline V and J ends were trimmed by 4 bases and 4 bases, with 5 bases remaining between them. The germline V gene encodes CDR1 SNHLY and CDR2 FYNNEI. The CDR3 has 12 amino acids. The CDR3 region is CASSVQYNEQFF. The CDR3 region has the DNA TGTGCCAGCAGTGTTCAGTACAATGAGCAGTTCTTC.

This clonotype occurred a few times. The chain has TRBV5-5 and TRBJ2-7, with D maybe TRBD2 (6 bases). Trimming pared 4 bases from V and 2 bases from J, leaving 13 bases between. Looked up from germline, CDR1 is SGHKS and CDR2 is YYEKEE (reference sequence). This CDR3 contains 14 residues. The CDR3 reads CASSPRELTYEQYF. CDR3 nucleotides: TGTGCCAGCAGCCCCCGGGAGCTTACCTACGAGCAGTACTTC.